The clone carrying this T cell receptor beta chain occurred once. Its antigen is not identified. Other DNA sequences of this sample code for an identical CDR3. The data stem from a study of shared clonotypes between healthy human individuals. Study as a whole: Plates per donor: three CD4 naive, three CD4 memory, two CD8 naive, one CD8 memory. Study-level findings and limits: A limitation of the genetic and exposure-history diversity represented arose from few donors.

Naive-designated CD8 cells lacked CD45RO, were positively enriched for CCR7, and omitted terminally differentiated effector memory CD45RA+ cells. The assay ran at deep level. Clones were read by immunoSEQ multiplex PCR, and TCRdb kept only the in-frame ones, dropping some. Of millions of clones in the sample, approximately 95% were seen once. The germline V gene has CDR1 LNHDA and CDR2 SQIVND (reference sequence). The ends were cut back, 3 bases at V and 2 bases at J, with 11 bases in the middle. The CDR3 has 14 residues. The V and J genes are TRBV19 and TRBJ2-7; tentatively, D is TRBD2 (6 bases). The origin of this receptor is a man between 18 and 29 years old in good health. Sequencing used naive CD8+ T cells sorted from blood. This chain's CDR3 is CASSIGGTTYEQYF. The CDR3 coding sequence is TGTGCCAGTAGTATCGGCGGGACCACCTACGAGCAGTACTTC.